A selection of T cell receptor beta chains follows, all from one sample in a study of shared clonotypes between healthy human individuals. Measured with immunoSEQ multiplex PCR; TCRdb has only the in-frame clones, and not every one. Counted here are roughly 500,000 clones, 70% to 85% occurring once; the ten biggest clones make up around 12%. The sample taken for sequencing was PBMCs. The receptors come from a woman in her thirties or forties in good health. Some clones in this sample may be carry-over from other donors' samples. Each CDR3 is given with its conserved first and last residue. The D gene is left open where the match is weak. The size of a clone is reported for some rows only, either as once, few or many, or as a class for expanded clones.

>TRBJ1-5|TRBV14|-|-
CASSQGRNQPQHF
TGTGCCAGCAGCCAAGGACGCAATCAGCCCCAGCATTTT
>TRBJ2-1|TRBV2|-|few
CASSERTDSYNEQFF
TGTGCCAGCAGTGAGCGGACCGACTCCTACAATGAGCAGTTCTTC
>TRBJ1-1|TRBV28|-|-
CASRQQGENTEAFF
TGTGCCAGCAGACAACAGGGCGAGAACACTGAAGCTTTCTTT
>TRBJ1-2|TRBV5-1|TRBD1|-
CASSSSGTGVGYTF
TGCGCCAGCAGCTCTTCCGGGACAGGGGTAGGCTACACCTTC
>TRBJ2-5|TRBV7-9|-|-
CASSRTEETQYF
TGTGCCAGCAGTCGGACAGAAGAGACCCAGTACTTC
>TRBJ2-5|TRBV20-1|-|few
CSAPPWEAQYF
TGCAGTGCTCCCCCATGGGAGGCCCAGTACTTC
>TRBJ2-7|TRBV6-5|TRBD2|-
CASSYSPGGGWEQYF
TGTGCCAGCAGTTACTCCCCGGGGGGGGGCTGGGAGCAGTACTTC
>TRBJ1-5|TRBV5-5|-|-
CASSLGILNQPQHF
TGTGCCAGCAGCCTCGGGATATTAAATCAGCCCCAGCATTTT
>TRBJ2-1|TRBV18|-|-
CASSPGGASSYNEQFF
TGTGCCAGCTCACCGGGCGGGGCGAGCTCCTACAATGAGCAGTTCTTC
>TRBJ2-5|TRBV5-1|-|-
CASSLGPRPEETQYF
TGCGCCAGCAGCTTGGGGCCCCGGCCCGAAGAGACCCAGTACTTC
>TRBJ1-2|TRBV29-1|-|-
CSVDRDINYGYTF
TGCAGCGTTGACAGGGACATTAACTATGGCTACACCTTC
>TRBJ2-2|TRBV7-9|TRBD1|-
CASSLETGVTGELFF
TGTGCCAGCAGCTTAGAGACAGGGGTGACCGGGGAGCTGTTTTTT
>TRBJ2-7|TRBV29-1|TRBD2|-
CSGRLAGYGNEQYF
TGCAGCGGCCGACTAGCGGGATATGGGAACGAGCAGTACTTC
>TRBJ1-4|TRBV4-3|TRBD1|few
CASSQGQGKGNEKLFF
TGCGCCAGCAGCCAAGGACAGGGAAAGGGTAATGAAAAACTGTTTTTT
>TRBJ1-2|TRBV28|-|many
CASNSRPPRRYGYTF
TGTGCCAGCAATTCCCGACCCCCGCGCCGCTATGGCTACACCTTC
>TRBJ2-3|TRBV7-2|-|-
CASSLGPKDTQYF
TGTGCCAGCAGCTTAGGACCGAAGGATACGCAGTATTTT
>TRBJ2-5|TRBV5-6|TRBD2|-
CASSRSGSSGTQYF
TGTGCCAGCAGCCGTAGCGGGAGCTCCGGGACCCAGTACTTC
>TRBJ2-5|TRBV6-4|-|-
CASSGGTQETQYF
TGTGCCAGCAGTGGAGGGACCCAAGAGACCCAGTACTTC
>TRBJ1-1|TRBV28|-|-
CASSSRPGSEAFF
TGTGCCAGCAGTTCAAGGCCGGGATCGGAAGCTTTCTTT
>TRBJ1-1|TRBV18|-|-
CASSPGRGNTEAFF
TGTGCCAGCTCACCGGGGAGGGGAAACACTGAAGCTTTCTTT
>TRBJ1-5|TRBV21-1|-|-
CASSPHQEENSNQPQHF
TGTGCCAGCAGTCCCCATCAGGAGGAGAATAGCAATCAGCCCCAGCATTTT
>TRBJ2-1|TRBV18|TRBD2|-
CASSPQRAGGLPNEQFF
TGTGCCAGCTCACCACAGCGGGCGGGAGGGCTACCAAATGAGCAGTTCTTC
>TRBJ2-7|TRBV5-1|-|-
CASSLGDRASSYEQYF
TGCGCCAGCAGCTTGGGTGACAGAGCTAGCTCCTACGAGCAGTACTTC
>TRBJ1-5|TRBV19|-|-
CASMKGGGVQPQHF
TGTGCCAGTATGAAGGGGGGGGGTGTTCAGCCCCAGCATTTT
>TRBJ1-3|TRBV29-1|-|-
CSVDVGGNTIYF
TGCAGCGTTGATGTAGGAGGAAACACCATATATTTT
>TRBJ2-1|TRBV5-1|TRBD2|-
CASTRERDNEQFF
TGCGCCAGCACGCGGGAGCGCGACAATGAGCAGTTCTTC
>TRBJ2-2|TRBV11-1|-|-
CASTTWQGKNTGELFF
TGTGCCAGCACCACTTGGCAAGGAAAGAACACCGGGGAGCTGTTTTTT
>TRBJ2-7|TRBV5-1|TRBD2|-
CASSLTPTSGSAPVRNYEQYF
TGCGCCAGCAGCTTGACCCCGACTAGCGGGAGTGCCCCCGTAAGGAACTACGAGCAGTACTTC
>TRBJ1-4|TRBV14|-|-
CASSQARTIGANEKLFF
TGTGCCAGCAGCCAAGCCCGTACTATAGGAGCTAATGAAAAACTGTTTTTT
>TRBJ1-1|TRBV6-5|-|-
CASSIKGELEAFF
TGTGCCAGCAGCATAAAAGGTGAATTGGAAGCTTTCTTT
>TRBJ2-5|TRBV4-3|-|-
CASSQEVGHLSQETQYF
TGCGCCAGCAGCCAAGAAGTGGGACATCTATCACAAGAGACCCAGTACTTC
>TRBJ1-1|TRBV6-1|-|few
CASSAKAGESSNTEAFF
TGTGCCAGCAGTGCTAAGGCAGGGGAGAGTTCGAACACTGAAGCTTTCTTT
>TRBJ1-1|TRBV19|-|-
CASSQGKIYTEAFF
TGTGCCAGTAGTCAGGGGAAGATTTACACTGAAGCTTTCTTT
>TRBJ2-3|TRBV13|TRBD2|-
CASSLRAGADTQYF
TGTGCCAGCAGCTTACGAGCGGGAGCAGATACGCAGTATTTT
>TRBJ2-5|TRBV6-5|-|-
CASSYSGGRGQETQYF
TGTGCCAGCAGTTACTCAGGAGGACGGGGGCAAGAGACCCAGTACTTC
>TRBJ2-7|TRBV28|-|-
CASKTGGSSYEQYF
TGTGCCAGCAAAACAGGTGGTAGCTCCTACGAGCAGTACTTC
>TRBJ2-7|TRBV29-1|-|-
CSVEIRGASYEQYF
TGCAGCGTTGAAATCCGCGGGGCCTCCTACGAGCAGTACTTC
>TRBJ2-7|TRBV7-3|-|-
CASSPALVKARAEQYF
TGTGCCAGCAGCCCCGCTTTGGTCAAGGCGAGGGCCGAGCAGTACTTC
>TRBJ1-3|TRBV4-1|-|-
CASSQPKKEGVGNTIYF
TGCGCCAGCAGCCAGCCTAAAAAGGAGGGCGTTGGAAACACCATATATTTT
>TRBJ2-1|TRBV5-1|-|few
CASSLALASEQFF
TGCGCCAGCAGCTTGGCTTTAGCTAGTGAGCAGTTCTTC
>TRBJ2-7|TRBV20-1|-|-
CSARVGAEQYF
TGCAGTGCTAGAGTGGGGGCCGAGCAGTACTTC
>TRBJ2-1|TRBV11-2|-|few
CASSLGGTEQFF
TGTGCCAGCAGCTTAGGGGGGACGGAGCAGTTCTTC
>TRBJ2-7|TRBV4-3|-|-
CASSQDLEFYEQYF
TGCGCCAGCAGCCAAGATTTGGAATTCTACGAGCAGTACTTC
>TRBJ2-3|TRBV7-9|-|-
CASSLPYANTDTQYF
TGTGCCAGCAGCCTTCCTTACGCAAACACAGATACGCAGTATTTT
>TRBJ2-7|TRBV4-2|TRBD2|-
CASSDRGGSYEQYF
TGTGCCAGCAGCGACCGGGGGGGGTCCTACGAGCAGTACTTC
>TRBJ2-7|TRBV28|-|-
CASSFPGHMNEQYF
TGTGCCAGCAGTTTTCCGGGACATATGAATGAGCAGTACTTC
>TRBJ2-3|TRBV30|TRBD2|-
CAWTTSGRDTQYF
TGTGCCTGGACAACTAGCGGGAGAGATACGCAGTATTTT
>TRBJ2-3|TRBV29-1|TRBD1|-
CSVDGTGVDTQYF
TGCAGCGTTGACGGGACAGGGGTGGATACGCAGTATTTT
>TRBJ2-2|TRBV5-4|TRBD1|-
CASSSGPGTGYTGELFF
TGTGCCAGCAGCTCTGGGCCCGGGACAGGGTACACCGGGGAGCTGTTTTTT
>TRBJ2-7|TRBV14|TRBD2|-
CASSQYQGLAGSYEQYF
TGTGCCAGCAGCCAATACCAGGGACTAGCGGGATCCTACGAGCAGTACTTC
>TRBJ2-7|TRBV19|-|once
CASSLDYSYEQYF
TGTGCCAGTAGTCTCGACTATTCCTACGAGCAGTACTTC
>TRBJ1-3|TRBV6-5|TRBD1|-
CASSTGTGGNTIYF
TGTGCCAGCAGTACAGGGACAGGGGGAAACACCATATATTTT
>TRBJ1-5|TRBV28|TRBD1|-
CASSPDRGLHQPQHF
TGTGCCAGCAGTCCGGACAGGGGGCTTCATCAGCCCCAGCATTTT